What follows are 32 T cell receptor beta chains derived from one specimen sequenced in a study of neurological immune-mediated disorders. One entry per CDR3 protein, called by TCRdb with MiXCR from the 5' RACE reads. The data show 25,000 to 35,000 distinct CDR3 sequences, over 12% seen once. The specimen was PBMCs. Source of these receptors: a man between 65 and 85 years old in good health.

This clonotype was recorded at least ten times. The chain couples TRBV7-6 to TRBJ2-1; TRBD2 is a possible D gene (6 bases). V lost 0 bases, J lost 0 bases, and 15 bases lay in between. Germline V gene data show CDR1 as SGHVS and CDR2 as FNYEAQ. The CDR3 has 18 amino acids. The CDR3 DNA reads TGTGCCAGCAGCTTAGCTGTAGCGGACTGGAGCTCCTACAATGAGCAGTTCTTC. This encodes CASSLAVADWSSYNEQFF.

This clonotype was counted many times. The chain carries TRBV20-1 and TRBJ1-1, with 12 bases that match TRBD1. The ends lost 4 bases at V and 4 bases at J; junction bases unmatched: 7. The CDR3 length is 15 residues. From germline, CDR1 is DFQATT and CDR2 SNEGSKA (reference sequence). The DNA for the CDR3 is TGCAGTGCTACCGGGACAGGGGGCTATGTCACTGAAGCTTTCTTT. It codes for CSATGTGGYVTEAFF.

The rearrangement links TRBV4-3 to TRBJ1-2, with D possibly being TRBD1 (5 bases). The V gene's germline CDR1 is LGHNA and CDR2 YSLEER. V shed 2 bases and J shed 4 bases, with 11 bases lying between them. CDR3 length: 14 amino acids. CDR3 bases: TGCGCCAGCAGCCAACGGACGGGGGTCTATGGCTACACCTTC. Amino acids: CASSQRTGVYGYTF.

The table lists this clonotype with many counts. The rearrangement uses TRBV5-6 and TRBJ2-5; D may be TRBD2 (7 bases). V lost 0 bases and J 1 base, leaving 13 bases between the germline ends. The CDR3 contains 16 residues. The germline CDR1 and CDR2 sequences are SGHDT and YYEEEE. CDR3 coding DNA: TGTGCCAGCAGCTTGGCGACGGGGGGCCCCCAAGAGACCCAGTACTTC. This gives the protein CASSLATGGPQETQYF.

This clonotype was detected many times. This chain joins TRBV6-5 and TRBJ1-2; no definite D call. The CDR3 sequence is 12 residues long. V was clipped by 8 bases and J by 2 bases, with 9 bases between them. In germline, CDR1 is MNHEY, CDR2 SVGAGI. The CDR3 spells CASYAVNYGYTF. In DNA, the CDR3 is TGTGCCAGCTATGCGGTAAACTATGGCTACACCTTC.

This clonotype was seen many times. The V gene is TRBV28, the J gene TRBJ2-1; D call uncertain. CDR3 length equals 13 residues. Trimming pared 6 bases from V and 3 bases from J, leaving 9 bases between. CDR1 is MDHEN, CDR2 SYDVKM, per germline. CDR3 sequence: CASSPGHYNEQFF. CDR3 in DNA: TGTGCCAGCAGCCCGGGCCACTACAATGAGCAGTTCTTC.

Note on this clonotype: This may be a read error: a much more frequent sequence differs by one nucleotide. In nucleotides, the CDR3 is TGCAGTGCCCAGGACTATAGTACGCAGTATTTT. Its protein is CSAQDYSTQYF. V gene TRBV20-1 combines with J gene TRBJ2-3; possible D gene TRBD2, 6 bases. Germline lookup yields CDR1 DFQATT and CDR2 SNEGSKA (reference sequence). Trimming shortened V by 6 bases and J by 8 bases, and 12 bases separated the two germline ends. CDR3 size: 11 residues.

This clonotype was seen repeatedly, ten times or more. The J gene is TRBJ2-5, the V gene TRBV29-1; 11 nucleotides line up with TRBD2. Germline CDR1 reads SQVTM; CDR2 reads ANQGSEA. The length of the CDR3 is 14 residues. Trimming took 1 base from V and 5 from J; bases not matched to a gene: 3. The CDR3 DNA reads TGCAGCGTTGAAGTTGGGACTAGCGGCGAGACCCAGTACTTC. This encodes CSVEVGTSGETQYF.

There are many counts of this clonotype. The V gene is TRBV2, the J gene TRBJ2-3, with TRBD2 identical over 13 bases. V trimming: 6 bases; J trimming: 1 base; junction bases outside the gene matches: 1. The V gene's germline CDR1 is SNHLY and CDR2 FYNNEI. The CDR3 loop spans 15 amino acids. This CDR3 reads CASRGTSGGTDTQYF. Written as DNA, the CDR3 is TGTGCCAGCAGGGGGACTAGCGGGGGCACAGATACGCAGTATTTT.

This clonotype was seen many times. The V and J genes are TRBV18 and TRBJ2-5; possible D gene TRBD2, 5 bases. Per germline, CDR1 KGHSH and CDR2 LQKENI. This CDR3 has 12 residues. The V and J ends lost 5 bases and 2 bases respectively, with 6 bases between them. This CDR3 is CASSTGQETQYF. CDR3 bases: TGTGCCAGCTCAACGGGACAAGAGACCCAGTACTTC.

CDR3 in DNA: TGTGCCAGCAGCTTGTCGGGGGGACGGGGGAGATATTCACCCCTCCACTTT. Its protein product is CASSLSGGRGRYSPLHF. This chain uses TRBV5-6 with TRBJ1-6, with a weak D call TRBD1 (5 bases). The CDR3 sequence is 17 residues long. Trimming removed 1 base at V and 8 bases at J, with 19 bases between. Germline V CDR1 and CDR2: SGHDT, YYEEEE.

This clonotype appeared many times. The chain employs TRBV5-5 and TRBJ1-5; TRBD1 agrees at 9 bases. CDR1 and CDR2 (germline): SGHKS, YYEKEE (reference sequence). CDR3 length: 15 residues. After removal of 0 bases from V and 7 bases from J, the junction contained 5 bases not matched to a gene. The CDR3 loop is CASSLGGQGGQPQHF. The CDR3 bases are TGTGCCAGCAGCTTGGGGGGACAGGGAGGACAGCCCCAGCATTTT.

This clonotype was observed many times. The chain links TRBV9 to TRBJ2-1; perhaps D is TRBD1 or TRBD2 (5 bases each). CDR3 length: 11 residues. V was trimmed by 6 bases and J by 8 bases, leaving 9 bases between them. CDR1 is SGDLS, CDR2 YYNGEE, per germline. CDR3 bases: TGTGCCAGCATGAGGGACGATGAGCAGTTCTTC. This encodes CASMRDDEQFF.

This clonotype has a count of ten or more. This sequence joins TRBV6-6 and TRBJ1-5; a possible D gene is TRBD1 (5 bases). Germline V gives CDR1 MNHNY, CDR2 SVGAGI (reference sequence). V was clipped by 10 bases and J by 3 bases, with 16 bases between them. This CDR3 spans 14 amino acids. CDR3 bases: TGTGCCACCTTTCAGACGGGACTCAATCAGCCCCAGCATTTT. Protein sequence: CATFQTGLNQPQHF.

This clonotype was found many times. The rearrangement uses TRBV5-6 and TRBJ2-1; the match to TRBD2 covers 12 bases. The germline CDR1 and CDR2 sequences are SGHDT and YYEEEE. This CDR3 is built from 15 residues. The trim removed 5 bases at V and 10 bases at J, leaving 10 bases unmatched. The CDR3 region has the DNA TGTGCCAGCAGTCGAGTCCTAGCGGGGGGGTGGGAGCAGTTCTTC. It is translated as CASSRVLAGGWEQFF.

In its sample, this clonotype was seen many times. This rearrangement joins TRBV12-3 or TRBV12-4 to TRBJ2-7; 10 bases are a match to TRBD2. V shed 3 bases, J shed 3 bases, and the junction held 5 bases outside the gene matches. This CDR3 is 15 amino acids long. The CDR3 DNA reads as TGTGCCAGCAGTTTTACACTAGCGGGGAACTACGAGCAGTACTTC. Protein product: CASSFTLAGNYEQYF.

The chain recombines TRBV20-1 with TRBJ2-1; 7 bases line up with TRBD1. Germline trimming cut 5 bases from V and 1 base from J; bases unmatched to any gene: 11. The germline CDR1 and CDR2 sequences are DFQATT and SNEGSKA (reference sequence). The CDR3 totals 16 residues. The CDR3 bases are TGCAGTGCTCCGGTCGACCGACAGGGATCCTACAATGAGCAGTTCTTC. As protein: CSAPVDRQGSYNEQFF.

The rearrangement joins TRBV10-3 to TRBJ2-1, with TRBD2 identical over 9 bases. There are 16 residues in the CDR3. V dropped 2 bases and J dropped 8; count of bases not matched to a gene: 10. Germline CDR1 ENHRY, CDR2 SYGVKD. This CDR3 is CAISEPGLAWGYEQFF. In nucleotides, the CDR3 is TGTGCCATCAGTGAGCCCGGACTAGCGTGGGGCTATGAGCAGTTCTTC.

This clonotype was recorded at least ten times. The genes are TRBV27 and TRBJ2-3; a possible D gene is TRBD2 (6 bases). Germline CDR1 is MNHEY and CDR2 is SMNVEV (reference sequence). The V end was cut by 6 bases, the J end by 1 base, with 17 bases between. CDR3 length: 16 residues. The CDR3 loop reads CASRRGLFGGTDTQYF. In DNA, the CDR3 is TGTGCCAGCAGACGGGGACTCTTCGGAGGCACAGATACGCAGTATTTT.

This clonotype was observed at least ten times. The rearrangement links TRBV12-3 or TRBV12-4 to TRBJ1-5; D remains ambiguous. The ends were cut back, 3 bases at V and 8 bases at J, with 14 bases in the middle. The CDR3 consists of 14 residues. In nucleotides, the CDR3 is TGTGCCAGCAGTTTTAACTCCATTCTGGAGCCCCAGCATTTT. Encoded protein: CASSFNSILEPQHF.

This clonotype has a count of ten or more. This chain joins TRBV20-1 and TRBJ1-2; no clear D. Germline values: CDR1 DFQATT, CDR2 SNEGSKA (reference sequence). Trimming removed 1 base from V and 4 bases from J, with 10 bases in between. The CDR3 sequence is 13 residues long. In DNA form, the CDR3 reads TGCAGTGCTAGAGTCGGGCAGCTCTATGGCTACACCTTC. Translation: CSARVGQLYGYTF.

The gene calls are TRBV12-3 or TRBV12-4 and TRBJ2-7, with D perhaps matching TRBD1 or TRBD2 (6 bases each). The V end was cut by 8 bases, the J end by 4 bases, with 12 bases between. CDR3 length equals 12 residues. The DNA of the CDR3 is TGTGCCAGCCCCGAGGGGGGTTACGAGCAGTACTTC. Translated, it gives CASPEGGYEQYF.

V and J are TRBV20-1 and TRBJ2-3; D gene ambiguous. This CDR3 is 13 amino acids long. V gave up 3 bases and J gave up 3 bases, with 10 bases separating them. Germline V CDR1 and CDR2: DFQATT, SNEGSKA (reference sequence). The CDR3 spells CSASGRETDTQYF. DNA of the CDR3: TGCAGTGCTAGTGGCAGAGAGACAGATACGCAGTATTTT.

This clonotype was picked up many times. The chain couples TRBV6-8 to TRBJ2-7, with TRBD1 matching 10 bases. Germline V gene lookup returns CDR1 MNHGY and CDR2 SAAAGT. The CDR3 loop spans 15 amino acids. V was clipped by 4 bases and J by 2 bases; unmatched bases: 5. The CDR3 DNA reads as TGTGCCAGCAGTTGCGACAGGGGGCTAACCTACGAGCAGTACTTC. Translated, it gives CASSCDRGLTYEQYF.

This clonotype was seen ten or more times. The V gene is TRBV7-8, the J gene TRBJ1-4; the D gene is possibly TRBD1 (6 bases). Trimming removed 0 bases from V and 5 bases from J, with 16 bases in between. Looked up from germline, CDR1 is SGHVS and CDR2 is FQNEAQ. The CDR3 is made up of 17 amino acids. CDR3 sequence (DNA): TGTGCCAGCAGCTTAGCTGACAGGTTTAGGGCCAATGAAAAACTGTTTTTT. Its protein is CASSLADRFRANEKLFF.

This clonotype showed up many times. This chain uses TRBV3-1 with TRBJ1-2; 9 bases map to TRBD1. There are 14 residues in the CDR3. Germline V lookup: CDR1 LGHDT, CDR2 YNNKEL (reference sequence). V dropped 2 bases and J dropped 5; count of bases not matched to a gene: 3. DNA of the CDR3: TGTGCCAGCAGCCAATCACAGGGGGCATATGGCTACACCTTC. It is translated as CASSQSQGAYGYTF.

The rearrangement joins TRBV27 to TRBJ1-1; D gene unclear. Germline V gene data show CDR1 as MNHEY and CDR2 as SMNVEV (reference sequence). The V end lost 2 bases, the J end lost 2 bases, and 9 bases lay between the germline ends. The CDR3 sequence is 14 residues long. CDR3 coding DNA: TGTGCCAGCAGTTTACGCCCCTTCAACACTGAAGCTTTCTTT. Translated, it gives CASSLRPFNTEAFF.

This clonotype was observed at least ten times. J is TRBJ1-6 and V is TRBV3-1; D call uncertain. Germline values: CDR1 LGHDT, CDR2 YNNKEL (reference sequence). This CDR3 has 14 amino acids. Trimming left V 6 bases short and J 6 bases short, with 12 bases between. CDR3 protein: CASSLNSVNSPLHF. Here the CDR3 DNA reads TGTGCCAGCAGTCTAAACAGCGTTAATTCACCCCTCCACTTT.

There are many counts of this clonotype. The J gene is TRBJ2-1, the V gene TRBV24-1; TRBD2 is a possible D gene (5 bases). The CDR3 length is 15 residues. V was clipped by 7 bases and J by 7 bases, with 19 bases between them. CDR1 is KGHDR and CDR2 is SFDVKD in the germline V gene. The CDR3 here is CATSQAGPIGNEQFF. For the CDR3, the DNA is TGTGCCACCAGCCAGGCGGGCCCCATTGGGAATGAGCAGTTCTTC.

This clonotype was recorded at least ten times. This rearrangement joins TRBV6-1 to TRBJ2-3, with D uncertain. This CDR3 region has 13 residues. Germline-derived CDR1 and CDR2 are MNHNS and SASEGT. The V end was cut by 8 bases, the J end by 0 bases, with 9 bases between. The CDR3 loop reads CASCKGSTDTQYF. CDR3 nucleotide sequence: TGTGCCAGCTGTAAAGGCAGCACAGATACGCAGTATTTT.

This clonotype showed up many times. V usage is TRBV29-1 and J usage is TRBJ2-4; 9 nucleotides align to TRBD1. After removal of 7 bases from V and 7 bases from J, the junction contained 8 bases not matched to a gene. The CDR3 has 13 amino acids. In germline, CDR1 is SQVTM, CDR2 ANQGSEA. This chain's CDR3 is CSAGTGQSNIQYF. CDR3 in DNA: TGCAGCGCAGGGACAGGGCAGAGTAACATTCAGTACTTC.

This clonotype showed up many times. The chain is built from TRBV7-8 and TRBJ2-6; D call uncertain. V was pared by 1 base and J by 0 bases, with 7 bases between. Germline values: CDR1 SGHVS, CDR2 FQNEAQ. The CDR3 is 16 residues long. CDR3 nucleotides: TGTGCCAGCAGCTTAGAAGTGGGCTCTGGGGCCAACGTCCTGACTTTC. Translation gives CASSLEVGSGANVLTF.